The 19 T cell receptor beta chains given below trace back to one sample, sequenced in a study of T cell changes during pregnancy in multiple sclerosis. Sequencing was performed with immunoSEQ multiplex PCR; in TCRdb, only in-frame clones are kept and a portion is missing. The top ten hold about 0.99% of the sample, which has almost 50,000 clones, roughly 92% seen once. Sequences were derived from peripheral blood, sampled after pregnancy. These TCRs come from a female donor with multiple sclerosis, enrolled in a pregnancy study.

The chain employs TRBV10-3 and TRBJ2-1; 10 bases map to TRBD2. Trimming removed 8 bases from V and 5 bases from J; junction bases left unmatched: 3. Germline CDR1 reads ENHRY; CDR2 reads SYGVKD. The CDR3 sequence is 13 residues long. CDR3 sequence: CAISSGGDNEQFF. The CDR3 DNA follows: TGTGCCATCTCTAGCGGGGGCGACAATGAGCAGTTCTTC.

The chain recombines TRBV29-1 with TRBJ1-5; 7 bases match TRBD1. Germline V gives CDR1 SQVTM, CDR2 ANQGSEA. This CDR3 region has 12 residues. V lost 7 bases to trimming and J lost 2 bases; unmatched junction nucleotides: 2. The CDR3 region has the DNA TGCAGCGCCGGACAGGGCAATCAGCCCCAGCATTTT. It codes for CSAGQGNQPQHF.

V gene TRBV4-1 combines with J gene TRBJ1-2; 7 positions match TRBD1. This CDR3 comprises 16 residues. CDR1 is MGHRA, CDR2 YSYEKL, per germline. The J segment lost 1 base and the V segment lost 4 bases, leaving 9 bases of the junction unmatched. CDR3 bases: TGCGCCAGCAGCCCCGGAGGGGGCAGGCGTAACTATGGCTACACCTTC. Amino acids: CASSPGGGRRNYGYTF.

The CDR3 region is CASSFGPVGLAGGRTDTQYF. The DNA of the CDR3 is TGCGCCAGCAGCTTTGGCCCCGTCGGGCTAGCGGGGGGCCGCACAGATACGCAGTATTTT. V usage is TRBV5-1 and J usage is TRBJ2-3, with TRBD2 matching 11 bases. V lost 2 bases, J lost 1 base, and 15 bases stayed unmatched. There are 20 residues in the CDR3. Germline V gene sequence: CDR1 SGHRS, CDR2 YFSETQ. The whole variable domain, filled in from reference TRBV5-1 and TRBJ2-3, reads KAGVTQTPRYLIKTRGQQVTLSCSPISGHRSVSWYQQTPGQGLQFLFEYFSETQRNKGNFPGRFSGRQFSNSRSEMNVSTLELGDSALYLCASSFGPVGLAGGRTDTQYFGPGTRLTVL.

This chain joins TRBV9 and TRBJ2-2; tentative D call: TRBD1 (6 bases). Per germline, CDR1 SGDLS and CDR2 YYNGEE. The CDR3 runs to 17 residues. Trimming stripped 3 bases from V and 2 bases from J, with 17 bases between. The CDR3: CASSDPRLGQNTGELFF. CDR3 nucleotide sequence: TGTGCCAGCAGCGACCCCCGGCTGGGACAAAACACCGGGGAGCTGTTTTTT. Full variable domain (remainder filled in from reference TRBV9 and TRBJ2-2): DSGVTQTPKHLITATGQRVTLRCSPRSGDLSVYWYQQSLDQGLQFLIQYYNGEERAKGNILERFSAQQFPDLHSELNLSSLELGDSALYFCASSDPRLGQNTGELFFGEGSRLTVL.

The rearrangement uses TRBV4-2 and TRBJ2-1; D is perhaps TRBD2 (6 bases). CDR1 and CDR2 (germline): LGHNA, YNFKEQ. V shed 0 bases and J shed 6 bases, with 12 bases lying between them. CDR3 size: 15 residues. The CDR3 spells CASSQDGAGINEQFF. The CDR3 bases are TGTGCCAGCAGCCAAGATGGGGCGGGGATCAATGAGCAGTTCTTC.

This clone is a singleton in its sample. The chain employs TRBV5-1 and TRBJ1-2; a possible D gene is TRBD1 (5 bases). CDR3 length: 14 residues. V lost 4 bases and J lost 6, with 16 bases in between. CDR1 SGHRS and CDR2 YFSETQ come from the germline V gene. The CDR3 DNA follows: TGCGCCAGCAGCAGGGACGGGGGAACGGATGGCTACACCTTC. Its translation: CASSRDGGTDGYTF.

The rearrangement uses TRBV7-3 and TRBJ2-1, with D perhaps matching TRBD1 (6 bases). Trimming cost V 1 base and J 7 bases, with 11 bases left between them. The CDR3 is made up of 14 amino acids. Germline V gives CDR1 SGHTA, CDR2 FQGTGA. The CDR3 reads CASSLNRAGNEQFF. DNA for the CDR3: TGTGCCAGCAGCTTAAACAGGGCAGGGAATGAGCAGTTCTTC.

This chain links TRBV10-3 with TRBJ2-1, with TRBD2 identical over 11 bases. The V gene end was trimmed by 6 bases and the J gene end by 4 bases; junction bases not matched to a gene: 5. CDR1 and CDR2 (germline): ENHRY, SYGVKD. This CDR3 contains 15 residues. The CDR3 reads CAIRDSGGGYNEQFF. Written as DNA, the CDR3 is TGTGCCATCAGGGATAGCGGGGGGGGGTACAATGAGCAGTTCTTC.

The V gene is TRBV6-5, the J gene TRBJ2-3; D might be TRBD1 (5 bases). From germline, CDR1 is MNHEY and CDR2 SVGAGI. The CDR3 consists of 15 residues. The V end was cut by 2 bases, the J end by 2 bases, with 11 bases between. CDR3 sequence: CASSYGAPPTDTQYF. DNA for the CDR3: TGTGCCAGCAGTTACGGGGCCCCCCCCACAGATACGCAGTATTTT.

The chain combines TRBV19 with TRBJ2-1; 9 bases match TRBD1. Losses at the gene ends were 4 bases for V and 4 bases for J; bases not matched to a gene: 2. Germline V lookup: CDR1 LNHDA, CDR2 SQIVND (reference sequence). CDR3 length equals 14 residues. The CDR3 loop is CASSRTGAYNEQFF. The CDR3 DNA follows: TGTGCCAGTAGTAGGACAGGGGCGTACAATGAGCAGTTCTTC.

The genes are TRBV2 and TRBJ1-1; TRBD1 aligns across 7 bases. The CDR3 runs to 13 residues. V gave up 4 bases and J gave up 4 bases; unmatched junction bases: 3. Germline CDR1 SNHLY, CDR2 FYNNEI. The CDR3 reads CASSVAGGTEAFF. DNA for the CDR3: TGTGCCAGCAGTGTGGCAGGGGGCACTGAAGCTTTCTTT. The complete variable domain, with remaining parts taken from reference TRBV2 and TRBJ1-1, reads EPEVTQTPSHQVTQMGQEVILRCVPISNHLYFYWYRQILGQKVEFLVSFYNNEISEKSEIFDDQFSVERPDGSNFTLKIRSTKLEDSAMYFCASSVAGGTEAFFGQGTRLTVV.

CDR3 coding DNA: TGTGCCAGCAGCAAGCCTTTCACCGGGGAGCTGTTTTTT. This translates into CASSKPFTGELFF. This rearrangement joins TRBV13 to TRBJ2-2; no firm D call. CDR3 size: 13 residues. Germline V gives CDR1 PRHDT, CDR2 FYEKMQ (reference sequence). V was pared by 5 bases and J by 4 bases, with 8 bases between.

In nucleotides, the CDR3 is TGCGCCAGCAGCCAACTAGGGGGCGCGAGGTCAGCCTCCGATACGCAGTATTTT. This sequence encodes CASSQLGGARSASDTQYF. The chain links TRBV4-3 to TRBJ2-3; 7 bases agree with TRBD1. V lost 2 bases and J lost 6; bases outside the gene matches: 17. Per the germline V gene, CDR1 is LGHNA and CDR2 is YSLEER. This CDR3 spans 18 amino acids.

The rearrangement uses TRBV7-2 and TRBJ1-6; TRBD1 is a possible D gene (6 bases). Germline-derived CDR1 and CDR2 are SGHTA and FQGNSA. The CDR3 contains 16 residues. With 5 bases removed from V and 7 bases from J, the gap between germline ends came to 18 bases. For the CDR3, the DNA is TGTGCCAGCAGCGCACAGACAGGAAGGGGGAATTCACCCCTCCACTTT. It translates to CASSAQTGRGNSPLHF.

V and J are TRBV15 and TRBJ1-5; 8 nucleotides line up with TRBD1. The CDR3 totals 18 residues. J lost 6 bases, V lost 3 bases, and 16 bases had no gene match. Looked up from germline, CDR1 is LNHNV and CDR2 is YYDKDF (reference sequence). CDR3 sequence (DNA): TGTGCCACCAGCAGCCGGATAGGTGGACAGGGAGGGGCTCAGCCCCAGCATTTT. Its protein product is CATSSRIGGQGGAQPQHF. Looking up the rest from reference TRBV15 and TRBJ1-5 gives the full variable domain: DAMVIQNPRYQVTQFGKPVTLSCSQTLNHNVMYWYQQKSSQAPKLLFHYYDKDFNNEADTPDNFQSRRPNTSFCFLDIRSPGLGDTAMYLCATSSRIGGQGGAQPQHFGDGTRLSIL.

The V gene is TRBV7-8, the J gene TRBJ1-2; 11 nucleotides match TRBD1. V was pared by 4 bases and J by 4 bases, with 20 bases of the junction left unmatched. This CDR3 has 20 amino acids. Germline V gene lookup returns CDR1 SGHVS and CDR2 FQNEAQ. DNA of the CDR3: TGTGCCAGCAGCTCAGGACCGTCCCCGGGACAGGGGGGGGTCGGCTATGGCTACACCTTC. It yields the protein CASSSGPSPGQGGVGYGYTF.

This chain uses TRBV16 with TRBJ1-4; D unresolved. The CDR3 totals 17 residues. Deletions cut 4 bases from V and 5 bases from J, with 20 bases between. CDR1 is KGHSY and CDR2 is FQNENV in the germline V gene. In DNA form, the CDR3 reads TGTGCCAGCAGCCCGCGGCCCAAGTTGAGTCAGAATGAAAAACTGTTTTTT. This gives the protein CASSPRPKLSQNEKLFF.

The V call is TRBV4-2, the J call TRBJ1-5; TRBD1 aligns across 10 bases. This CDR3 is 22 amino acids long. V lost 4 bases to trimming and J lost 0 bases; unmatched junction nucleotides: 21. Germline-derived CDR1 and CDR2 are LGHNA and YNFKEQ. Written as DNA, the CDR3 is TGTGCCAGCAGCCCCCGTAAAGAAGCCAGGACAGGGGGGAAAAATAGCAATCAGCCCCAGCATTTT. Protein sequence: CASSPRKEARTGGKNSNQPQHF.